The 18 T cell receptor beta chains given below trace back to one sample, sequenced in a study of OX40 agonist ivuxolimab in advanced cancers. Sequencing was performed with immunoSEQ multiplex PCR; in TCRdb, only in-frame clones are kept and a portion is missing. The data contain under 55,000 clones, about nine tenths of them singletons. The sample was CD4+ or CD8+ T cells sorted from blood, taken in a trial of the OX40 agonist ivuxolimab. Every receptor here comes from an adult with an advanced solid tumor such as melanoma, head and neck, liver or kidney cancer.

This chain connects TRBV5-6 to TRBJ2-2; no definite D call. This CDR3 has 19 amino acids. Germline CDR1 SGHDT, CDR2 YYEEEE. Deletions cut 2 bases from V and 0 bases from J, with 20 bases between. The CDR3 sequence: CASSFVLIPGQSNTGELFF. The CDR3 DNA reads TGTGCCAGCAGCTTTGTCTTGATCCCTGGGCAGTCGAACACCGGGGAGCTGTTTTTT.

V gene TRBV18 combines with J gene TRBJ1-4; no definite D call. Germline loops: CDR1 KGHSH, CDR2 LQKENI. The CDR3 runs 15 residues. The ends were cut back, 1 base at V and 8 bases at J, with 14 bases in the middle. As DNA, the CDR3 is TGTGCCAGCTCACCACGGGATAGGATAGGCGAAAAACTGTTTTTT. This translates into CASSPRDRIGEKLFF.

J is TRBJ2-7 and V is TRBV7-6; D is perhaps TRBD2 (7 bases). CDR3 length: 17 amino acids. Per germline, CDR1 SGHVS and CDR2 FNYEAQ. V gave up 3 bases and J gave up 4 bases, with 22 bases separating them. CDR3 DNA sequence: TGTGCCAGCAGCTTTGTAGGGGGGGCGGACAAAGGTTACGAGCAGTACTTC. As protein: CASSFVGGADKGYEQYF. Looking up the rest from reference TRBV7-6 and TRBJ2-7 gives the full variable domain: GAGVSQSPRYKVTKRGQDVALRCDPISGHVSLYWYRQALGQGPEFLTYFNYEAQQDKSGLPNDRFSAERPEGSISTLTIQRTEQRDSAMYRCASSFVGGADKGYEQYFGPGTRLTVT.

This rearrangement joins TRBV6-6 to TRBJ2-2; TRBD1 or TRBD2 may be the D gene (6 bases each). This CDR3 is built from 14 residues. Germline V lookup: CDR1 MNHNY, CDR2 SVGAGI (reference sequence). With 8 bases removed from V and 1 base from J, the gap between germline ends came to 11 bases. This CDR3 reads CASRGQVNTGELFF. The CDR3 bases are TGTGCCAGCCGGGGGCAGGTGAACACCGGGGAGCTGTTTTTT.

This clone was seen once. V gene TRBV27 combines with J gene TRBJ1-2; tentatively, D is TRBD1 (6 bases). CDR1 MNHEY and CDR2 SMNVEV come from the germline V gene (reference sequence). The CDR3 is 13 residues long. The V end lost 5 bases, the J end lost 4 bases, and 11 bases lay between the germline ends. This CDR3 is CASSRTGSYGYTF. The CDR3 DNA sequence: TGTGCCAGCAGTAGAACAGGGTCCTATGGCTACACCTTC.

J is TRBJ2-5 and V is TRBV11-3; D is ambiguous. CDR1 is SGHNT and CDR2 is YENEEA in the germline V gene. This CDR3 is built from 14 residues. Trimming took 4 bases from V and 0 from J, leaving 9 bases between them. The CDR3 is CASSSGQNQETQYF. CDR3 DNA sequence: TGTGCCAGCAGCTCCGGGCAGAACCAAGAGACCCAGTACTTC.

The chain links TRBV6-5 to TRBJ2-5; 7 nucleotides match TRBD2. Germline CDR1 and CDR2: MNHEY and SVGAGI. This CDR3 has 13 residues. Germline trimming cut 8 bases from V and 4 bases from J; bases unmatched to any gene: 7. In DNA, the CDR3 is TGTGCCAGCTCGGGGGGTTTGAGAGAGACCCAGTACTTC. Translated: CASSGGLRETQYF.

The chain links TRBV19 to TRBJ2-7; D is uncertain. Germline values: CDR1 LNHDA, CDR2 SQIVND (reference sequence). V lost 3 bases, J lost 3 bases, and 15 bases lay in between. This CDR3 contains 15 residues. The CDR3 here is CASSINTGLGYEQYF. CDR3 coding DNA: TGTGCCAGTAGTATTAACACGGGTTTGGGCTACGAGCAGTACTTC.

The V call is TRBV6-1, the J call TRBJ1-2, with D tentatively TRBD1 (5 bases). With 2 bases removed from V and 4 bases from J, the gap between germline ends came to 11 bases. Germline loops: CDR1 MNHNS, CDR2 SASEGT. The CDR3 is 14 amino acids. CDR3: CASSESGHLYGYTF. The CDR3 bases are TGTGCCAGCAGTGAATCAGGACATCTCTATGGCTACACCTTC.

The genes are TRBV11-3 and TRBJ2-3; no definite D call. Trimming stripped 5 bases from V and 2 bases from J, with 11 bases between. The CDR3 has 14 residues. Germline V gene lookup returns CDR1 SGHNT and CDR2 YENEEA. DNA of the CDR3: TGTGCCAGCAGCCCACCTACGGACACAGATACGCAGTATTTT. It translates to CASSPPTDTDTQYF.

The chain links TRBV29-1 to TRBJ1-2, with D tentatively TRBD1 (5 bases). The CDR3 has 13 residues. Germline-derived CDR1 and CDR2 are SQVTM and ANQGSEA. The CDR3 spells CSVFGGDNYGYTF. The DNA for the CDR3 is TGCAGTGTCTTTGGAGGGGATAACTATGGCTACACCTTC.

The chain carries TRBV7-3 and TRBJ1-1; unclear D gene. This CDR3 contains 14 residues. Trimming removed 3 bases at V and 4 bases at J, with 12 bases between. The V gene's germline CDR1 is SGHTA and CDR2 FQGTGA. The CDR3 DNA reads TGTGCCAGCAGCTTTGGCGGGCGAGGCACTGAAGCTTTCTTT. This sequence encodes CASSFGGRGTEAFF.

Here the CDR3 DNA reads TGTGCCAGCAGTTCTAGCGTGAGCACAGATACGCAGTATTTT. Amino acids: CASSSSVSTDTQYF. The chain has TRBV6-5 and TRBJ2-3; D is possibly TRBD2 (6 bases). Trimming removed 4 bases at V and 0 bases at J, with 8 bases between. CDR3 length: 14 amino acids. Germline V gene sequence: CDR1 MNHEY, CDR2 SVGAGI.

This clone is a singleton in its sample. The chain combines TRBV19 with TRBJ1-2, with D perhaps matching TRBD1 (6 bases). The CDR3 sequence is 13 residues long. Germline values: CDR1 LNHDA, CDR2 SQIVND (reference sequence). The V end was cut by 4 bases, the J end by 6 bases, with 12 bases between. The DNA for the CDR3 is TGTGCCAGTAGTACCTGGCCAGGGGATGGCTACACCTTC. Translated: CASSTWPGDGYTF. Full variable domain (rest looked up from reference TRBV19 and TRBJ1-2): DGGITQSPKYLFRKEGQNVTLSCEQNLNHDAMYWYRQDPGQGLRLIYYSQIVNDFQKGDIAEGYSVSREKKESFPLTVTSAQKNPTAFYLCASSTWPGDGYTFGSGTRLTVV.

The rearrangement joins TRBV28 to TRBJ2-7; D might be TRBD1 or TRBD2, each matching 5 bases. Germline CDR1 reads MDHEN; CDR2 reads SYDVKM. The CDR3 is 14 residues long. V was trimmed by 5 bases and J by 3 bases, leaving 14 bases between them. CDR3 sequence: CASSAGTFNYEQYF. In DNA, the CDR3 is TGTGCCAGCAGTGCCGGGACCTTCAACTACGAGCAGTACTTC.

The chain has TRBV9 and TRBJ1-3; D unresolved. Trimming cost V 0 bases and J 2 bases, with 6 bases left between them. Per germline, CDR1 SGDLS and CDR2 YYNGEE. CDR3 size: 14 residues. The CDR3 DNA follows: TGTGCCAGCAGCGTAGCGACAACTGGAAACACCATATATTTT. It is translated as CASSVATTGNTIYF.

This clone has just one count. The rearrangement uses TRBV5-4 and TRBJ2-1; D gene uncertain. This CDR3 region has 15 residues. Germline CDR1 is SGHNT and CDR2 is YYREEE (reference sequence). The V end lost 0 bases, the J end lost 12 bases, and 19 bases lay between the germline ends. The CDR3 region is CASSLEGKLSIGQFF. The CDR3 DNA is TGTGCCAGCAGCTTGGAGGGCAAGTTAAGTATAGGGCAGTTCTTC.

The chain uses TRBV27 and TRBJ2-6; D not certain. The CDR3 loop spans 18 amino acids. CDR1 is MNHEY, CDR2 SMNVEV, per germline (reference sequence). Trimming pared 5 bases from V and 5 bases from J, leaving 22 bases between. CDR3 sequence reads: CASSNRNWLQSRANVLTF. CDR3 nucleotide sequence: TGTGCCAGCAGTAACCGCAACTGGCTACAAAGTCGGGCCAACGTCCTGACTTTC. The whole variable domain, remainder taken from reference TRBV27 and TRBJ2-6, is EAQVTQNPRYLITVTGKKLTVTCSQNMNHEYMSWYRQDPGLGLRQIYYSMNVEVTDKGDVPEGYKVSRKEKRNFPLILESPSPNQTSLYFCASSNRNWLQSRANVLTFGAGSRLTVL.